The TCR beta chain described here comes from a study of cytomegalovirus exposure and HLA in healthy donors. The CDR3 length is 15 residues. V was pared by 5 bases and J by 5 bases, with 15 bases between. Germline V gene sequence: CDR1 SGHAT, CDR2 FQNNGV. The PCR was carried out with 60 Vbeta primers and 13 Jbeta primers. Only in-frame clones appear in the TCRdb table, and some are missing; sequencing was by immunoSEQ multiplex PCR. The repertoire holds roughly 120,000 clones, with roughly 80% as singletons. This chain links TRBV11-2 with TRBJ1-4; possibly TRBD1 for D (5 bases). This TCR was recovered from a male donor in good health and CMV-seronegative. Sequenced: PBMCs. In DNA form, the CDR3 reads TGTGCCAGCAGCATTTGGCGGCAGGGAAATGAAAAACTGTTTTTT. Translation: CASSIWRQGNEKLFF.